These T cell receptor beta chains were read from a single sample in a study of vaccination effects on CD4 cells after COVID-19. No antigen has been identified for these receptors. Assay: immunoSEQ multiplex PCR; the TCRdb copy retains only in-frame clones and omits some. The repertoire holds tens of thousands of clones, with about four fifths as singletons. The material sequenced was CD4+ T cells from PBMCs cultured with a peptide pool, taken before COVID-19 vaccination. Receptors originate from a human donor who had a prior SARS-CoV-2 infection. CDR3s include the opening cysteine and the closing phenylalanine or tryptophan. The order of the fields is D gene, J gene, V gene, CDR3 protein, CDR3 DNA. The D gene is left open where the match is weak.

TRBD2 TRBJ2-3 TRBV7-2 CASSLDTSGGFTDTQYF TGTGCCAGCAGCTTAGATACTAGCGGGGGATTCACAGATACGCAGTATTTT
. TRBJ2-3 TRBV18 CASSQGDTQYF TGTGCCAGCTCACAGGGAGATACGCAGTATTTT
. TRBJ1-2 TRBV30 CAWSNPGGSGYTF TGTGCCTGGAGTAATCCCGGGGGGAGTGGCTACACCTTC
. TRBJ2-7 TRBV7-9 CASSLGRNSYEQYF TGTGCCAGCAGCTTGGGCCGGAACTCCTACGAGCAGTACTTC
TRBD1 TRBJ1-1 TRBV5-1 CASSFEHRGHTEAFF TGCGCCAGCAGCTTTGAACACAGGGGGCACACTGAAGCTTTCTTT
. TRBJ1-4 TRBV5-1 CASNQIPGDEKLFF TGCGCCAGCAATCAAATCCCTGGGGATGAAAAACTGTTTTTT
. TRBJ1-1 TRBV5-8 CASSRGGGPWNTEAFF TGTGCCAGCAGCCGGGGCGGGGGGCCTTGGAACACTGAAGCTTTCTTT
. TRBJ2-6 TRBV27 CASRGSGANVLTF TGTGCCAGCAGGGGGTCTGGGGCCAACGTCCTGACTTTC
. TRBJ1-2 TRBV7-9 CASSLGGAGYTF TGTGCCAGCAGCTTGGGGGGCGCGGGGTACACCTTC
. TRBJ1-3 TRBV7-2 CASSLRGGNTIYF TGTGCCAGCAGCTTACGCGGCGGAAACACCATATATTTT
. TRBJ1-1 TRBV11-2 CASSSGVRTEAFF TGTGCCAGCAGCTCAGGAGTCCGCACTGAAGCTTTCTTT
. TRBJ2-1 TRBV14 CASSQAYNEQFF TGTGCCAGCAGCCAAGCATACAATGAGCAGTTCTTC
. TRBJ1-6 TRBV19 CASSGRYNSPLHF TGTGCCAGTAGTGGACGGTATAATTCACCCCTCCACTTT
. TRBJ2-3 TRBV6-5 CASIPSGTDTQYF TGTGCCAGCATCCCCAGCGGCACAGATACGCAGTATTTT
TRBD1 TRBJ1-6 TRBV2 CASKGQSSYNSPLHF TGTGCCAGCAAGGGACAGAGCTCCTATAATTCACCCCTCCACTTT